Following are 21 T cell receptor beta chains from one sample sequenced in a study of T-cell memory formation after mild COVID-19. TCRdb used MiXCR to reprocess the 5' RACE reads, holding one entry per CDR3 protein. The sample contains 250,000 to 300,000 distinct CDR3 sequences, about 17% of which appear only once. Sequenced input: PBMCs or a T cell subset sorted from them (not recorded which). The origin of the receptors is a man between 18 and 29 years old who had mild COVID-19 (a few samples of this study predate the infection). Cell type and time point are not known.

This clonotype was detected many times. V usage is TRBV6-5 and J usage is TRBJ2-3; tentatively, D is TRBD2 (5 bases). Trimming removed 6 bases from V and 4 bases from J, with 17 bases in between. CDR1 and CDR2 from the germline V gene are MNHEY and SVGAGI. The CDR3 runs to 15 residues. The CDR3 sequence: CASSSPAGSPDTQYF. CDR3 bases: TGTGCCAGCAGCTCCCCCGCGGGTAGTCCAGATACGCAGTATTTT.

The V call is TRBV7-2, the J call TRBJ1-2, with 8 bases lining up with TRBD1. Per the germline V gene, CDR1 is SGHTA and CDR2 is FQGNSA. The CDR3 is 15 residues long. Trimming cost V 5 bases and J 8 bases; bases outside gene matches: 13. This CDR3 reads CASSPAGTGTGGYTF. The CDR3 DNA is TGTGCCAGCAGCCCCGCCGGGACAGGCACCGGGGGCTACACCTTC.

CDR3 sequence reads: CSAREIPDRREAFF. The CDR3, as DNA: TGCAGTGCTAGAGAGATACCCGACAGGCGTGAAGCTTTCTTT. This chain joins TRBV20-1 and TRBJ1-1; possible D gene TRBD1, 6 bases. The germline V gene encodes CDR1 DFQATT and CDR2 SNEGSKA (reference sequence). Deletions cut 0 bases from V and 7 bases from J, with 15 bases between. CDR3 size: 14 residues.

The chain links TRBV12-3 or TRBV12-4 to TRBJ2-5; 8 nucleotides match TRBD2. V shed 6 bases, J shed 2 bases, and the junction held 11 bases outside the gene matches. The CDR3 covers 16 residues. The CDR3 region has the DNA TGTGCCAGCAGCCCGTTTGGTAGCGGGGATCAAGAGACCCAGTACTTC. The encoded protein is CASSPFGSGDQETQYF.

This clonotype has only a few counts. The genes are TRBV5-1 and TRBJ2-3; D call uncertain. This CDR3 has 13 residues. Germline V lookup: CDR1 SGHRS, CDR2 YFSETQ. Trimming removed 3 bases at V and 0 bases at J, with 5 bases between. The CDR3 DNA reads TGCGCCAGCAGCTACGACAGCACAGATACGCAGTATTTT. Amino acids: CASSYDSTDTQYF.

This clonotype showed up just a few times. The V gene is TRBV6-5, the J gene TRBJ1-2, with D possibly being TRBD1 (5 bases). Germline V gene lookup returns CDR1 MNHEY and CDR2 SVGAGI. This CDR3 has 15 residues. Trimming removed 5 bases at V and 4 bases at J, with 17 bases between. This CDR3 is CASSPVGAGTYGYTF. CDR3 coding DNA: TGTGCCAGCAGTCCCGTCGGGGCGGGGACCTATGGCTACACCTTC.

The CDR3 region is CAIISGNPSSGNTIYF. DNA for the CDR3: TGTGCCATCATATCGGGCAACCCGAGCTCTGGAAACACCATATATTTT. This chain links TRBV10-3 with TRBJ1-3; D gene unclear. This CDR3 has 16 amino acids. Deletions cut 7 bases from V and 0 bases from J, with 16 bases between. Germline loops: CDR1 ENHRY, CDR2 SYGVKD.

V usage is TRBV30 and J usage is TRBJ2-2; D possibly corresponds to TRBD1 (6 bases). The CDR3 runs 14 residues. Germline V gene data show CDR1 as GTSNPN and CDR2 as SVGIG (reference sequence). The ends were cut back, 6 bases at V and 2 bases at J, with 13 bases in the middle. CDR3: CACLGQRNTGELFF. CDR3 sequence (DNA): TGTGCCTGCCTCGGACAGAGAAACACCGGGGAGCTGTTTTTT.

A word on this clonotype: The junction departs from germline at one end; a sequencing error may be responsible. The chain couples TRBV4-1 to TRBJ1-1, with a possible D match to TRBD1 (5 bases). CDR1 is MGHRA and CDR2 is YSYEKL in the germline V gene. This CDR3 comprises 14 residues. CDR3 bases: TGCGACAGCAGCCAAGTACCGGGGGACACTGAAGCTTTCTTT. This gives the protein CDSSQVPGDTEAFF.

This clonotype was counted between two and nine times. The chain links TRBV5-1 to TRBJ2-7; 7 bases are shared with TRBD1. Germline CDR1 SGHRS, CDR2 YFSETQ. With V trimmed by 0 bases and J by 3 bases, 6 bases remained unmatched. The CDR3 runs to 15 residues. In DNA form, the CDR3 reads TGCGCCAGCAGCTTGGAACTCGCAGGGGGCTACGAGCAGTACTTC. It translates to CASSLELAGGYEQYF.

The chain has TRBV12-3 or TRBV12-4 and TRBJ2-5, with 10 bases that match TRBD2. The CDR3 runs 14 residues. The V segment lost 7 bases and the J segment 3 bases; nucleotides outside the gene matches: 5. CDR3 DNA sequence: TGTGCCAGCACCTTAGCGGGGGGAAAAGAGACCCAGTACTTC. Translating gives CASTLAGGKETQYF.

This clonotype was observed a few times. This chain joins TRBV12-3 or TRBV12-4 and TRBJ2-2, with 9 bases that match TRBD1. The length of the CDR3 is 15 residues. J gave up 6 bases and V 6 bases, and 8 bases lay outside the gene matches. The CDR3 DNA follows: TGTGCCAGCAGCCGCACAGGGGGCATGGCCGGGGAGCTGTTTTTT. It codes for CASSRTGGMAGELFF.

This clonotype occurred once. V gene TRBV20-1 combines with J gene TRBJ2-1, with 14 bases identical to TRBD2. The CDR3 sequence is 20 residues long. The germline gives CDR1 DFQATT, CDR2 SNEGSKA (reference sequence). V lost 0 bases and J lost 5; bases outside the gene matches: 15. CDR3 residues: CSARDFKGLAGAVLNNEQFF. The CDR3 region has the DNA TGCAGTGCTAGAGATTTTAAGGGACTAGCGGGGGCCGTCCTTAACAATGAGCAGTTCTTC.

The table lists this clonotype with a few counts. V and J are TRBV9 and TRBJ2-7; TRBD2 aligns across 7 bases. CDR1 is SGDLS and CDR2 is YYNGEE in the germline V gene. The CDR3 spans 13 residues. Germline trimming cut 0 bases from V and 6 bases from J; bases unmatched to any gene: 3. CDR3 protein: CASSVGGGSEQYF. CDR3 bases: TGTGCCAGCAGCGTAGGCGGGGGTTCCGAGCAGTACTTC.

This sequence joins TRBV14 and TRBJ1-2; D is uncertain. Per germline, CDR1 SGHDN and CDR2 FVKESK. There are 13 residues in the CDR3. The V end was cut by 1 base, the J end by 4 bases, with 7 bases between. CDR3 bases: TGTGCCAGCAGCCAAGTTCGGGGCTATGGCTACACCTTC. Encoded protein: CASSQVRGYGYTF.

This clonotype appeared many times. This rearrangement joins TRBV5-1 to TRBJ2-5; tentative D call: TRBD2 (6 bases). The CDR3 has 17 amino acids. V was pared by 5 bases and J by 2 bases, with 22 bases between. CDR1 SGHRS and CDR2 YFSETQ come from the germline V gene. The CDR3 protein is CASSLGLVAADQETQYF. Written as DNA, the CDR3 is TGCGCCAGCAGTCTTGGGTTGGTAGCGGCCGATCAAGAGACCCAGTACTTC. The full variable domain, in which reference TRBV5-1 and TRBJ2-5 provide the parts outside the CDR3, is KAGVTQTPRYLIKTRGQQVTLSCSPISGHRSVSWYQQTPGQGLQFLFEYFSETQRNKGNFPGRFSGRQFSNSRSEMNVSTLELGDSALYLCASSLGLVAADQETQYFGPGTRLLVL.

The V and J genes are TRBV5-1 and TRBJ2-3; 10 bases agree with TRBD2. Trimming removed 0 bases from V and 4 bases from J; junction bases left unmatched: 8. The germline gives CDR1 SGHRS, CDR2 YFSETQ. The CDR3 loop spans 17 amino acids. The CDR3 here is CASSLGSGLAPADTQYF. The CDR3 DNA reads TGCGCCAGCAGCTTGGGTTCGGGACTAGCGCCGGCAGATACGCAGTATTTT. The variable domain in full, completed from reference TRBV5-1 and TRBJ2-3, reads KAGVTQTPRYLIKTRGQQVTLSCSPISGHRSVSWYQQTPGQGLQFLFEYFSETQRNKGNFPGRFSGRQFSNSRSEMNVSTLELGDSALYLCASSLGSGLAPADTQYFGPGTRLTVL.

This clonotype was seen many times. This chain connects TRBV5-1 to TRBJ2-1; D gene unclear. The CDR3 is made up of 13 amino acids. Germline CDR1 and CDR2: SGHRS and YFSETQ. V was trimmed by 4 bases and J by 3 bases, leaving 8 bases between them. CDR3 region: CASSRPGYNEQFF. CDR3 sequence (DNA): TGCGCCAGCAGCAGACCAGGCTACAATGAGCAGTTCTTC.

The chain joins TRBV10-3 to TRBJ2-5; D is uncertain. Trimming shortened V by 7 bases and J by 0 bases, and 6 bases separated the two germline ends. Germline lookup yields CDR1 ENHRY and CDR2 SYGVKD. This CDR3 has 12 residues. The CDR3 spells CAIMADQETQYF. CDR3 in DNA: TGTGCCATCATGGCGGACCAAGAGACCCAGTACTTC.

The V call is TRBV2, the J call TRBJ1-2; maybe TRBD1 (5 bases). The CDR3 runs 13 residues. Germline V CDR1 and CDR2: SNHLY, FYNNEI. With 6 bases removed from V and 4 bases from J, the gap between germline ends came to 12 bases. CDR3 residues: CASSRDGIYGYTF. The CDR3, as DNA: TGTGCCAGCAGCCGGGACGGGATCTATGGCTACACCTTC.

This chain joins TRBV12-3 or TRBV12-4 and TRBJ2-3; 11 bases are shared with TRBD2. V shed 4 bases, J shed 6 bases, and the junction held 3 bases outside the gene matches. This CDR3 spans 14 amino acids. CDR3 protein: CASSWLAGGDTQYF. Here the CDR3 DNA reads TGTGCCAGCAGTTGGTTAGCGGGGGGGGATACGCAGTATTTT.